The present T cell receptor (beta chain) was sequenced within a study of CD4+ T cells in melanoma. The data were produced by immunoSEQ multiplex PCR, yet TCRdb's version contains in-frame clones alone and is incomplete. The sample comprises roughly 9,900 clones, about 63% of which are singletons, and roughly 15% rests with the top ten. The study, taken as a whole, reports: Reportedly, melanoma neoantigen-specific CD4+ T cells showed varied differentiation states.

Comments on this clone: Its antigen is unknown.

Looked up from germline, CDR1 is SGHRS and CDR2 is YFSETQ. V was trimmed by 2 bases and J by 4 bases, leaving 17 bases between them. The CDR3 runs 16 residues. This chain connects TRBV5-1 to TRBJ2-3; D remains unclear. The TCR comes from a human donor with melanoma. The sequencing sample was made of cells from a culture (not recorded whether cultured in vitro). The CDR3 reads CASSFRRDGRADTQYF. The CDR3 DNA reads as TGCGCCAGCAGCTTTCGCCGTGACGGACGCGCAGATACGCAGTATTTT.